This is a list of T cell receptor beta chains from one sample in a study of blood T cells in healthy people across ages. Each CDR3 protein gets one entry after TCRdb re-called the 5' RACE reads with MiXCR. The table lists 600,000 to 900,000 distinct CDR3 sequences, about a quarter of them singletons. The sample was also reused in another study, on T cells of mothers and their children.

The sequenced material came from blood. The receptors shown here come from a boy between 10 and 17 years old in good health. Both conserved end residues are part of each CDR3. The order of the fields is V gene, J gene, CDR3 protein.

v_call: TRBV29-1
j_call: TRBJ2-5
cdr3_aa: CSVDRDRGPSAAQETQYF

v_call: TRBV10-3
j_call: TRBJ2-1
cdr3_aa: CATRAGSEQFF

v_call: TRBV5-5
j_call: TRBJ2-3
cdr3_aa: CASSQNQDTQYF

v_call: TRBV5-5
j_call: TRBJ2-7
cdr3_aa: CASSSRREGGSYEQYF

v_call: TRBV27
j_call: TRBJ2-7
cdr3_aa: CASSLRWRYEQYF

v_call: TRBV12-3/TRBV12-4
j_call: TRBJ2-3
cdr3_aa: CASKGWEQYF

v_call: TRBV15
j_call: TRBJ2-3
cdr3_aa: CATTQSRVNTQYF

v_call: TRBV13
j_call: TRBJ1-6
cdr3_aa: CASSLGIGAYSPLHF

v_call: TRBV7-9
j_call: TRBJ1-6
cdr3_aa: CASSLNPSYNSPLHF

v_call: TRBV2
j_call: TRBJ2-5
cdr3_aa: CASKPTENQETQYF

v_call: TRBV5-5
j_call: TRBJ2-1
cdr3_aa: CASSFDGSSYNEQFF

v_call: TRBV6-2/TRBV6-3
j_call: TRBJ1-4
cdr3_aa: CASSLGTGYEKLFF

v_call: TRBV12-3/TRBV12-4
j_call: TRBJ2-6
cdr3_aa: CASSLRPGANVLTF

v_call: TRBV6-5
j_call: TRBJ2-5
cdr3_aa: CASSSGEWTQYF

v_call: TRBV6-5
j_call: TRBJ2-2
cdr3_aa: CASSYSGRANTGELFF

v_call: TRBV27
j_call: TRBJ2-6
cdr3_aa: CASSRLGVGANALTF

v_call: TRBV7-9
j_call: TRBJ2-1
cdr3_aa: CASSSLAYAEQFF

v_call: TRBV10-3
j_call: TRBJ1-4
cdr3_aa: CAISEGPREKLFF

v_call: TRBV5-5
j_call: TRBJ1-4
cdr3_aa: CASSSQGAVEKLFF

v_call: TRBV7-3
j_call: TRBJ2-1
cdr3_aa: CASSWGPSGGAEEQFF

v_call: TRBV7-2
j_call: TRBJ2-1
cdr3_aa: CVSSSEVFEQFF

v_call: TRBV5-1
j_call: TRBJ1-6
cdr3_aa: CASRRQGTESGSPLHF

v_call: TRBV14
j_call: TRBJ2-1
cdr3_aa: CASSQPGASGYNEQFF

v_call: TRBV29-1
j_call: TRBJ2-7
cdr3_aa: CSVEMGVQYF

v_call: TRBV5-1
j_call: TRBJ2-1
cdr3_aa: CASSADWESYNEQFF

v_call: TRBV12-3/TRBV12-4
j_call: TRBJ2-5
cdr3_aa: CAISAGVEETQYF

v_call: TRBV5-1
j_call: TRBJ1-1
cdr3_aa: CASSLWGGIRNTEAFF

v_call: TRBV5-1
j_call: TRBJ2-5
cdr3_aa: CASSLEPSREETQYF

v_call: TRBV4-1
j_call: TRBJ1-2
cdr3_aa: CASSQEVPGGNYGYTF

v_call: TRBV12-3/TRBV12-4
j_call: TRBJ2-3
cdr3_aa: CASSPDRDSTDTQYF

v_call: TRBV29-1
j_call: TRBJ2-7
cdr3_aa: CSVDPGEPYEQYF

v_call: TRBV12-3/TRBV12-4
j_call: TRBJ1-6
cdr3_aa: CASSLGADSPLHF

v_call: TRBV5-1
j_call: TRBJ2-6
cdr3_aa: CASRLDSPSGANVLTF

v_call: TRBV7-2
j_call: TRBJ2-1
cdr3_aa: CASSEPGQGYNGEQFF

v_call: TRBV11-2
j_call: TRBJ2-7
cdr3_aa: CASSFLGDSFYEQYF

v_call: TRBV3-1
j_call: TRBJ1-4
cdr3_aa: CASSLQGGEATNEKLFF

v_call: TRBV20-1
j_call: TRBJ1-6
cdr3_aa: CSARVWASSYNSPLHF

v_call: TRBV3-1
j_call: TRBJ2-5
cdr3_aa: CASMGRLAGGHETQYF

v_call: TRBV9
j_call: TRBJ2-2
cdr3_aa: CASSSQGRTGELFF

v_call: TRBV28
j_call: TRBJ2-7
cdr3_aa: CASSLSTPAYEQYF

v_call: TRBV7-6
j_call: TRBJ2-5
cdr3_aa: CASSPGQGQYF

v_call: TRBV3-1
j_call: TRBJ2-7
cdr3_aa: CASSQDSHGGQRYEQYF

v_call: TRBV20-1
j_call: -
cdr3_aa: CSAVGTLNEQFF

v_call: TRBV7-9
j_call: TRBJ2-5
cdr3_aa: CASSLEVLGQKETQYF

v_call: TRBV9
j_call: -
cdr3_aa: CASRGRQMYEQYF

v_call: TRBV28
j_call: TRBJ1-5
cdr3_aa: CASRDSNGHWGQPQHF